This entry lists 7 T cell receptor beta chains sequenced from one sample in a study of blood T cell repertoires in COVID-19. Sequencing used immunoSEQ multiplex PCR; TCRdb keeps in-frame clones, though not all of them. The table includes more than 95,000 clones, approximately 83% detected once. The sequenced material came from peripheral blood. Receptors were obtained from a man in his fifties or sixties with acute or convalescent COVID-19.

The V call is TRBV18, the J call TRBJ1-2, with D unresolved. V was cut by 2 bases and J by 5 bases, with 9 bases left in between. Germline CDR1 reads KGHSH; CDR2 reads LQKENI. This CDR3 is built from 13 residues. The CDR3 is CASSPERNYGYTF. CDR3 sequence (DNA): TGTGCCAGCTCACCAGAGCGGAATTATGGCTACACCTTC. Using reference TRBV18 and TRBJ1-2 for the parts outside the CDR3, the full variable domain is NAGVMQNPRHLVRRRGQEARLRCSPMKGHSHVYWYRQLPEEGLKFMVYLQKENIIDESGMPKERFSAEFPKEGPSILRIQQVVRGDSAAYFCASSPERNYGYTFGSGTRLTVV.

This chain links TRBV15 with TRBJ2-5; 13 bases line up with TRBD2. The germline V gene encodes CDR1 LNHNV and CDR2 YYDKDF (reference sequence). J was trimmed by 5 bases and V by 3 bases; bases with no gene match: 15. The CDR3 consists of 19 residues. This CDR3 is CATSRNRLAGGPQGETQYF. CDR3 DNA sequence: TGTGCCACCAGCAGGAACCGACTAGCGGGAGGTCCACAAGGGGAGACCCAGTACTTC.

This clone appeared once. The chain carries TRBV29-1 and TRBJ2-1; TRBD2 aligns across 7 bases. Germline V lookup: CDR1 SQVTM, CDR2 ANQGSEA. J lost 4 bases, V lost 8 bases, and 14 bases had no gene match. The CDR3 extends over 15 amino acids. CDR3 sequence reads: CSWVLTGGRYNEQFF. Here the CDR3 DNA reads TGCAGCTGGGTATTGACGGGAGGAAGGTACAATGAGCAGTTCTTC.

V and J are TRBV11-2 and TRBJ1-6, with D maybe TRBD1 (5 bases). V was trimmed by 0 bases and J by 12 bases, leaving 15 bases between them. Germline values: CDR1 SGHAT, CDR2 FQNNGV. This CDR3 has 15 residues. The CDR3 DNA is TGTGCCAGCAGCTTAGATCAGGGCTTTATTCGACCCCTCCACTTT. This gives the protein CASSLDQGFIRPLHF.

The chain couples TRBV7-3 to TRBJ1-5, with D possibly matching TRBD1 (5 bases). The CDR3 runs to 13 residues. The V end lost 4 bases, the J end lost 7 bases, and 11 bases lay between the germline ends. Germline V CDR1 and CDR2: SGHTA, FQGTGA. CDR3 amino acids: CASSSQPGQPQHF. CDR3 coding DNA: TGTGCCAGCAGCTCGCAACCAGGGCAGCCCCAGCATTTT.

This sequence joins TRBV10-3 and TRBJ1-5; the D is unclear. The V and J ends lost 4 bases and 6 bases respectively, with 13 bases between them. The CDR3 has 14 residues. Germline V gene sequence: CDR1 ENHRY, CDR2 SYGVKD. The chain's CDR3 is CAISALQTGQPQHF. CDR3 DNA sequence: TGTGCCATCAGTGCCCTCCAGACGGGTCAGCCCCAGCATTTT.

The CDR3, as DNA: TGTGCCAGCAGTGCCTACAGGACCAACACTGAAGCTTTCTTT. As protein: CASSAYRTNTEAFF. This chain connects TRBV27 to TRBJ1-1, with TRBD1 as a possible D gene (5 bases). The germline V gene encodes CDR1 MNHEY and CDR2 SMNVEV (reference sequence). V lost 5 bases and J lost 2, with 12 bases in between. This CDR3 contains 14 residues.